Listed here are 29 T cell receptor beta chains from one sample, sequenced in a study of T cells after yellow fever vaccination (dated by TCRdb to the late 2010s). Libraries were built with 5' RACE. TCRdb lists the instrument as Illumina HiSeq 2500. TCRdb itself trimmed the public reads at Q25 with fastp, ran MiXCR and retained productive beta chains. Rows with one shared CDR3 protein collapse into an entry with the most common genes and DNA. The sample data list 50,000 or so distinct CDR3 sequences, and 5% to 8.5% of these were observed just once. The ten biggest clones cover approximately 24% of the sample. The sample's treatment or condition label, decoded: live attenuated yellow fever vaccine strain. This material consisted of CD8+ T cells not binding an NS4B(214-222) dextramer, sorted from PBMCs, taken about 41 days after the first yellow fever vaccination. The cell subset or site label corresponds to: NS4B epitope dextramer-negative CD8 T cells. These receptors all stem from a man aged 18 to 30 who received the YFV17D yellow fever vaccine.

The chain recombines TRBV14 with TRBJ2-2; D is possibly TRBD2 (7 bases). CDR3 length: 17 amino acids. V was trimmed by 4 bases and J by 2 bases, leaving 17 bases between them. CDR1 SGHDN and CDR2 FVKESK come from the germline V gene. The CDR3 loop reads CASSPPEGGANTGELFF. DNA of the CDR3: TGTGCCAGCAGCCCCCCTGAAGGGGGGGCCAACACCGGGGAGCTGTTTTTT.

This clonotype showed up many times. V usage is TRBV28 and J usage is TRBJ2-7; D is possibly TRBD1 or TRBD2 (5 bases each). V shed 1 base and J shed 5 bases, with 18 bases lying between them. This CDR3 has 16 amino acids. Germline CDR1 reads MDHEN; CDR2 reads SYDVKM. CDR3 DNA: TGTGCCAGCAGTTTATTTTTTAGAGGGGCGGCACACGAGCAGTACTTC. This sequence encodes CASSLFFRGAAHEQYF.

Comment on this clonotype: This sequence may be a read error, since a much larger clone differs from it by one base. The chain uses TRBV24-1 and TRBJ1-1, with D perhaps TRBD1 (6 bases). V was trimmed by 4 bases and J by 0 bases, leaving 8 bases between them. The CDR3 runs 14 residues. Germline V gene data show CDR1 as KGHDR and CDR2 as SFDVKD. In nucleotides, the CDR3 is TGTGCCACCAGTGAGGGACATCTGAACACTGAAGCTTTCTTT. Translated, it gives CATSEGHLNTEAFF.

Many counts were recorded for this clonotype. The chain has TRBV12-3 or TRBV12-4 and TRBJ1-1; the D gene is possibly TRBD1 (5 bases). Between the trimmed V and J ends, which lost 5 bases and 3 bases, there was a span of 13 bases. CDR3 length equals 14 residues. The CDR3 nucleotides are TGTGCCAGCAGTCCAGGGACGGCAGACACTGAAGCTTTCTTT. It codes for CASSPGTADTEAFF.

This clonotype was observed a few times. The rearrangement joins TRBV7-2 to TRBJ2-5; no reliable D call. V lost 4 bases, J lost 5 bases, and 14 bases lay in between. CDR3 size: 14 residues. Germline V lookup: CDR1 SGHTA, CDR2 FQGNSA. CDR3 sequence reads: CASSSAPTYETQYF. The CDR3 DNA follows: TGTGCCAGCAGCTCCGCTCCTACCTACGAGACCCAGTACTTC.

The table lists this clonotype with a few counts. V and J are TRBV7-9 and TRBJ2-1; D possibly corresponds to TRBD2 (5 bases). The CDR3 length is 12 residues. Germline-derived CDR1 and CDR2 are SEHNR and FQNEAQ (reference sequence). V lost 3 bases, J lost 10 bases, and 10 bases lay in between. CDR3 coding DNA: TGTGCCAGCAGCTTTGCGGGCGGGGAGCAGTTCTTC. As protein: CASSFAGGEQFF.

This clonotype was seen repeatedly, ten times or more. This chain links TRBV27 with TRBJ1-5; 9 nucleotides agree with TRBD1. The CDR3 sequence is 14 residues long. The ends lost 5 bases at V and 7 bases at J; junction bases unmatched: 6. Germline V gives CDR1 MNHEY, CDR2 SMNVEV (reference sequence). CDR3 in amino acids: CASSPGTGRQPQHF. DNA of the CDR3: TGTGCCAGCAGTCCTGGGACAGGGCGGCAGCCCCAGCATTTT.

This clonotype was counted at least ten times. The chain carries TRBV7-9 and TRBJ2-1, with D hard to call. The CDR3 covers 12 residues. Germline loops: CDR1 SEHNR, CDR2 FQNEAQ (reference sequence). Trimming stripped 3 bases from V and 7 bases from J, with 7 bases between. For the CDR3, the DNA is TGTGCCAGCAGCTTTGCCCCGAATGAGCAGTTCTTC. It translates to CASSFAPNEQFF.

The chain uses TRBV13 and TRBJ1-2; perhaps TRBD1 as D (6 bases). The CDR3 is 15 amino acids. The V gene's germline CDR1 is PRHDT and CDR2 FYEKMQ (reference sequence). V shed 2 bases and J shed 7 bases, with 17 bases lying between them. Here the CDR3 reads CASSLNDRPSIGYTF. Here the CDR3 DNA reads TGTGCCAGCAGCTTAAATGACAGGCCCTCTATTGGCTACACCTTC. Full variable domain (rest looked up from reference TRBV13 and TRBJ1-2): AAGVIQSPRHLIKEKRETATLKCYPIPRHDTVYWYQQGPGQDPQFLISFYEKMQSDKGSIPDRFSAQQFSDYHSELNMSSLELGDSALYFCASSLNDRPSIGYTFGSGTRLTVV.

The chain combines TRBV4-3 with TRBJ2-7; 8 bases agree with TRBD2. The CDR3 is made up of 14 amino acids. Unmatched junction bases numbered 8, after V lost 4 bases and J lost 6 bases. CDR1 is LGHNA, CDR2 YSLEER, per germline. The chain's CDR3 is CASSLAGGATEQYF. The CDR3 coding sequence is TGCGCCAGCAGCCTAGCCGGGGGGGCAACCGAGCAGTACTTC.

This clonotype was detected a few times. This sequence joins TRBV29-1 and TRBJ2-1; 9 bases are a match to TRBD2. Trimming removed 7 bases from V and 0 bases from J; junction bases left unmatched: 4. This CDR3 region has 14 residues. The germline gives CDR1 SQVTM, CDR2 ANQGSEA. CDR3 in DNA: TGCAGCGGGACGACTAGCGGCTCCTACAATGAGCAGTTCTTC. Its translation is CSGTTSGSYNEQFF.

V gene TRBV27 combines with J gene TRBJ1-1; TRBD1 is a possible D gene (5 bases). CDR1 MNHEY and CDR2 SMNVEV come from the germline V gene (reference sequence). V lost 5 bases to trimming and J lost 5 bases, with 18 bases between them. The CDR3 is 15 amino acids. The CDR3 DNA is TGTGCCAGCAGTCAAGATTTGGGGGGGAGGACTGAAGCTTTCTTT. Its protein is CASSQDLGGRTEAFF.

This clonotype was detected ten times or more. The gene calls are TRBV4-3 and TRBJ1-2, with D tentatively TRBD1 (5 bases). Between the trimmed V and J ends, which lost 3 bases and 7 bases, there was a span of 12 bases. The CDR3 is 13 residues long. CDR1 is LGHNA and CDR2 is YSLEER in the germline V gene. In DNA form, the CDR3 reads TGCGCCAGCAGCCATGGGGGTGGGGTTGGCTACACCTTC. As protein: CASSHGGGVGYTF.

The rearrangement links TRBV10-3 to TRBJ2-7, with D perhaps TRBD2 (6 bases). The V end lost 3 bases, the J end lost 1 base, and 10 bases lay between the germline ends. This CDR3 comprises 14 residues. The germline gives CDR1 ENHRY, CDR2 SYGVKD. CDR3 sequence: CAISDPGLSYEQYF. The CDR3 coding sequence is TGTGCCATCAGTGACCCGGGACTGTCCTACGAGCAGTACTTC.

This clonotype was counted between two and nine times. The V gene is TRBV7-9, the J gene TRBJ2-7; 7 nucleotides line up with TRBD1. Trimming at V came to 5 bases and at J to 3 bases, leaving 4 bases not matched to a gene. This CDR3 contains 13 residues. The germline CDR1 and CDR2 sequences are SEHNR and FQNEAQ (reference sequence). The CDR3 sequence: CASSTRDSYEQYF. Written as DNA, the CDR3 is TGTGCCAGCAGCACCCGGGACAGCTACGAGCAGTACTTC.

The V gene is TRBV7-8, the J gene TRBJ1-6, with 9 nucleotides matching TRBD1. In germline, CDR1 is SGHVS, CDR2 FQNEAQ. CDR3 length equals 17 residues. J lost 6 bases, V lost 1 base, and 7 bases had no gene match. The CDR3 nucleotides read TGTGCCAGCAGCTTAGGGACGGGACAGGGAGCTAATTCACCCCTCCACTTT. Its protein product is CASSLGTGQGANSPLHF.

This clonotype has a handful of counts. The rearrangement joins TRBV7-9 to TRBJ1-1; TRBD1 matches 7 bases. Germline-derived CDR1 and CDR2 are SEHNR and FQNEAQ (reference sequence). This CDR3 is built from 14 residues. V lost 1 base to trimming and J lost 6 bases; unmatched junction nucleotides: 5. The CDR3 protein is CASSLGTGEAEAFF. The CDR3 bases are TGTGCCAGCAGCTTAGGAACAGGGGAGGCTGAAGCTTTCTTT.

This clonotype was counted at least ten times. This rearrangement joins TRBV6-4 to TRBJ2-3; 9 nucleotides agree with TRBD2. Trimming took 3 bases from V and 0 from J; bases not matched to a gene: 4. This CDR3 is built from 16 residues. The V gene's germline CDR1 is MRHNA and CDR2 SNTAGT. Here the CDR3 reads CASSEASGDSTDTQYF. The CDR3 coding sequence is TGTGCCAGCAGTGAGGCTAGCGGGGATAGCACAGATACGCAGTATTTT.

V and J are TRBV5-4 and TRBJ2-7; D call uncertain. Germline V lookup: CDR1 SGHNT, CDR2 YYREEE (reference sequence). The CDR3 consists of 13 residues. Deletions cut 0 bases from V and 7 bases from J, with 11 bases between. In DNA form, the CDR3 reads TGTGCCAGCAGCTTGGACACGTTCTCTGAGCAGTACGTC. This encodes CASSLDTFSEQYV.

In its sample, this clonotype was seen once. Possible read error: a much larger clone is one base away. The J gene is TRBJ2-1, the V gene TRBV11-2, with a weak D call TRBD2 (7 bases). CDR3 size: 16 residues. Germline CDR1 and CDR2: SGHAT and FQNNGV. The CDR3 sequence: CASSSRLAGAYNDQFF. The CDR3, as DNA: TGTGCCAGCAGCTCCCGTTTGGCGGGGGCTTACAATGATCAGTTCTTC.

This clonotype was recorded many times. This chain joins TRBV20-1 and TRBJ2-7; 8 positions match TRBD2. The CDR3 spans 14 residues. V dropped 1 base and J dropped 2; count of bases not matched to a gene: 4. Germline V gene sequence: CDR1 DFQATT, CDR2 SNEGSKA (reference sequence). For the CDR3, the DNA is TGCAGTGCTAGAGTAGGAGCGGGGGCCTACGAGCAGTACGTC. The encoded protein is CSARVGAGAYEQYV.

This clonotype was detected many times. The rearrangement links TRBV7-3 to TRBJ2-3, with D perhaps matching TRBD2 (5 bases). V gave up 2 bases and J gave up 3 bases, with 12 bases separating them. This CDR3 spans 15 amino acids. The germline CDR1 and CDR2 sequences are SGHTA and FQGTGA. The CDR3 nucleotides are TGTGCCAGCAGCTTAGCAAATAGCGTGACAGATACGCAGTATTTT. This encodes CASSLANSVTDTQYF. Full variable domain (rest looked up from reference TRBV7-3 and TRBJ2-3): GAGVSQTPSNKVTEKGKYVELRCDPISGHTALYWYRQSLGQGPEFLIYFQGTGAADDSGLPNDRFFAVRPEGSVSTLKIQRTERGDSAVYLCASSLANSVTDTQYFGPGTRLTVL.

Ten or more counts support this clonotype. The genes are TRBV20-1 and TRBJ1-1, with TRBD1 matching over 9 bases. This CDR3 spans 14 amino acids. V shed 6 bases, J shed 9 bases, and the junction held 14 bases outside the gene matches. Germline lookup yields CDR1 DFQATT and CDR2 SNEGSKA (reference sequence). Here the CDR3 reads CSAENRDRELQAFF. CDR3 DNA: TGCAGTGCGGAGAACCGGGACAGGGAGTTGCAAGCTTTCTTT.

The CDR3 nucleotides read TGTGCCAGTAGTATTACAGGGGACGACGAGCAGTACTTC. It codes for CASSITGDDEQYF. This chain joins TRBV19 and TRBJ2-7; 7 bases are shared with TRBD1. Looked up from germline, CDR1 is LNHDA and CDR2 is SQIVND (reference sequence). Trimming took 3 bases from V and 5 from J; bases not matched to a gene: 4. There are 13 residues in the CDR3.

This clonotype was recorded at least ten times. J is TRBJ2-7 and V is TRBV5-1; D tentatively fits TRBD1 or TRBD2 (5 bases each). The germline CDR1 and CDR2 sequences are SGHRS and YFSETQ. The CDR3 runs to 14 residues. The germline V and J ends were trimmed by 0 bases and 4 bases, with 11 bases remaining between them. CDR3 bases: TGCGCCAGCAGCTTGGGGGGGAAGTTGTACGAGCAGTACTTC. It is translated as CASSLGGKLYEQYF.

This clonotype was detected many times. This chain uses TRBV6-5 with TRBJ2-5; D could derive from TRBD1 or TRBD2 (5 bases each). From germline, CDR1 is MNHEY and CDR2 SVGAGI. This CDR3 is 13 amino acids long. Trimming took off 7 bases at V and 2 bases at J, with 11 bases between the two ends. CDR3 nucleotide sequence: TGTGCCAGCACCCGAGGGGAGCAAGAGACCCAGTACTTC. Translating it yields CASTRGEQETQYF.

The chain links TRBV5-5 to TRBJ2-7; D is unclear. The germline V gene encodes CDR1 SGHKS and CDR2 YYEKEE (reference sequence). The CDR3 spans 15 residues. V was cut by 1 base and J by 2 bases, with 13 bases left in between. The CDR3 region has the DNA TGTGCCAGCAGCTTGTTCCAGGCGACGACCTACGAGCAGTACTTC. Translated: CASSLFQATTYEQYF.

As to this clonotype: A read error may explain this, as a much larger clone is one base away. The V call is TRBV19, the J call TRBJ2-7, with TRBD1 matching over 9 bases. CDR1 and CDR2 from the germline V gene are LNHDA and SQIVND (reference sequence). CDR3 size: 15 residues. After removal of 4 bases from V and 6 bases from J, the junction contained 10 bases not matched to a gene. CDR3 region: CASSTGQGGHFEQYF. In DNA form, the CDR3 reads TGTGCCAGTAGTACGGGACAGGGAGGTCATTTCGAGCAGTACTTC.

Comments on this clonotype: A much more abundant neighbour one base away suggests this may be a read error. The chain couples TRBV13 to TRBJ2-2; perhaps TRBD2 as D (5 bases). Germline lookup yields CDR1 PRHDT and CDR2 FYEKMQ (reference sequence). The CDR3 length is 15 residues. CDR3 protein: CASSLDGFNTGKLFF. In DNA, the CDR3 is TGTGCCAGCAGCTTAGACGGATTCAACACCGGGAAGCTGTTTTTT.